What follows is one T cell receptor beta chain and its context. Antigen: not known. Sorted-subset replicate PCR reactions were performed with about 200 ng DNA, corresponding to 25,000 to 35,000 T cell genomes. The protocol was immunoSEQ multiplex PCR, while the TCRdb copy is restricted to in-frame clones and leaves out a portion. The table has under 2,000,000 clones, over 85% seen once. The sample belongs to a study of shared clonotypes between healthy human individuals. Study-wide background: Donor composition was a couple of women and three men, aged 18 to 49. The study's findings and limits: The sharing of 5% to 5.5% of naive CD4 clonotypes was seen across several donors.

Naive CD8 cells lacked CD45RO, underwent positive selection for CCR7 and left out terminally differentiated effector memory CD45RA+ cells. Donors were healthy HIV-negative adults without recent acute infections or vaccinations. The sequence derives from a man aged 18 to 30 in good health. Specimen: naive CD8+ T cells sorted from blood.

CDR3 bases: TGTGCCAGCAGCTCCGGAGCTTCCGGGAGAATGAGGGCATACAATGAGCAGTTCTTC. Its translation: CASSSGASGRMRAYNEQFF. The gene calls are TRBV7-2 and TRBJ2-1; possibly TRBD2 for D (6 bases). The CDR3 totals 19 residues. V was trimmed by 4 bases and J by 4 bases, leaving 26 bases between them. Germline CDR1 reads SGHTA; CDR2 reads FQGNSA.